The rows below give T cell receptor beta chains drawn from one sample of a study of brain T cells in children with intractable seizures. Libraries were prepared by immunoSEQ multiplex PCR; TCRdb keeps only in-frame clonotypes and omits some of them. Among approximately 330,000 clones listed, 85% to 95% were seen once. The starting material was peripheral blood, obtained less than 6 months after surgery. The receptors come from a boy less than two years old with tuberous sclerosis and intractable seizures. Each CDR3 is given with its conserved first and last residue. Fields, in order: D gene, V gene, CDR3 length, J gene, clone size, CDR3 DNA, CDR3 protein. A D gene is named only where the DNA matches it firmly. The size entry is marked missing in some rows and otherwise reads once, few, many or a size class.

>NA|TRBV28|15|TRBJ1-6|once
TGTGCCAGCAGTTCCGGGAGCTCCTATAATTCACCCCTCCACTTT
CASSSGSSYNSPLHF
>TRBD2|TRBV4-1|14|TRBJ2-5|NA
TGCGCCAGCAGGATGATAGCGGGGGAAGAGACCCAGTACTTC
CASRMIAGEETQYF
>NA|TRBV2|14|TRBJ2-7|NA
TGTGCCAGCAGTGGGCGACTATCCTCCTACGAGCAGTACTTC
CASSGRLSSYEQYF
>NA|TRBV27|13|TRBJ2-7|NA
TGTGCCAGCAGTTTATCGTGGGTCCACGAGCAGTACTTC
CASSLSWVHEQYF
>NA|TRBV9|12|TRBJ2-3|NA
TGTGCCAGCAGCGTAGTGGGAGATACGCAGTATTTT
CASSVVGDTQYF
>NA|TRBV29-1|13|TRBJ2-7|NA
TGCAGCGCCCTGTCCAGCGAGACCTTGATGCAGTACTTC
CSALSSETLMQYF
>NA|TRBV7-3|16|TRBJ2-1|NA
TGTGCCAGCAGCTTTATGTCGGGCCCTTCCTACAATGAGCAGTTCTTC
CASSFMSGPSYNEQFF
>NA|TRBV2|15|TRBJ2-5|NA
TGTGCCAGCAGAAACCGTCCCGAGGGGAAAGAGACCCAGTACTTC
CASRNRPEGKETQYF
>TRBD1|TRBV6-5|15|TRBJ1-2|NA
TGTGCCAGCAGTTATTCCTGGACAGGGGACTATGGCTACACCTTC
CASSYSWTGDYGYTF
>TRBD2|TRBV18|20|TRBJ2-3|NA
TGTGCCAGCTCAGACTATAAAGATAGCGGGAGATTGCGGTTCACAGATACGCAGTATTTT
CASSDYKDSGRLRFTDTQYF
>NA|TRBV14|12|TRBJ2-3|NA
TGTGCCAGCAGCCAAGCGCGGAGGTGGCAGTATTTT
CASSQARRWQYF
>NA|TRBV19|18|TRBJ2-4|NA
TGTGCCAGTAGTATAGCGATTCGGGTTAGCCTAGCCAAAAACATTCAGTACTTC
CASSIAIRVSLAKNIQYF
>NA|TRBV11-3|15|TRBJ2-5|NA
TGTGCCAGCAGCTTCCGCTCCCTGCTCCAAGAGACCCAGTACTTC
CASSFRSLLQETQYF
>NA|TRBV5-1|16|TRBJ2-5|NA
TGCGCCAGCAGCGGGGCCGGGACCAAACGGGGGGAGACCCAGTACTTC
CASSGAGTKRGETQYF
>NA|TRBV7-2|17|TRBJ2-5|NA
TGTGCCAGCAGCTTAGTAGGGGCCGGGACTCCCTTGGCGACCCAGTACTTC
CASSLVGAGTPLATQYF
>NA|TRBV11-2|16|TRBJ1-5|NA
TGTGCCAGCAGCCAAATTGCAGGGGAAAGGGCTCAGCCCCAGCATTTT
CASSQIAGERAQPQHF
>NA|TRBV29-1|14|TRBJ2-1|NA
TGCAGCGTGAGGGACGGCCCCTCCTACAATGAGCAGTTCTTC
CSVRDGPSYNEQFF
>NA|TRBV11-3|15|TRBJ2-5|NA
TGTGCCAGCAGCCCTCCCCGCGACCGCCCGGAGACCCAGTACTTC
CASSPPRDRPETQYF
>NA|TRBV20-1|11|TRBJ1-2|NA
TGCAGTGGCCCAAACAGCTATGGCTACACCTTC
CSGPNSYGYTF
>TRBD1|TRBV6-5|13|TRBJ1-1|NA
TGTGCCAGCAGTTTACAGGGGGAGGCTGAAGCTTTCTTT
CASSLQGEAEAFF
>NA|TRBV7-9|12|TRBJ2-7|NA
TGTGCCAGCAGCCCGGACTTCTACGAGCAGTACTTC
CASSPDFYEQYF
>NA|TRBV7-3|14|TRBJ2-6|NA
TGTGCCAGCAGCTCAGGGTCTGGGGCCAACGTCCTGACTTTC
CASSSGSGANVLTF
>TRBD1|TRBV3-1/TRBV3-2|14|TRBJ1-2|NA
TGTGCCAGCAGTAGGACGGGACAGCCCTATGGCTACACCTTC
CASSRTGQPYGYTF
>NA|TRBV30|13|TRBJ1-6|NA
TGTGCCTGGAGTGGCCGGGTGGATTCACCCCTCCACTTT
CAWSGRVDSPLHF
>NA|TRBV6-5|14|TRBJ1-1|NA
TGTGCCAGCGACGAGTACGGACCGAACACTGAAGCTTTCTTT
CASDEYGPNTEAFF
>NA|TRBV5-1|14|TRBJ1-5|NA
TGCGCCAGCAGCTTGGCGCCAGAAAATCAGCCCCAGCATTTT
CASSLAPENQPQHF
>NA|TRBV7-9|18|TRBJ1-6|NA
TGTGCCAGCAGCTTACTACAGGGTCCTAGCTCCTATAATTCACCCCTCCACTTT
CASSLLQGPSSYNSPLHF
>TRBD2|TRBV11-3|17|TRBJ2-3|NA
TGTGCCAGCAGCTTGGGGACTAGCGGGGGGGTCACAGATACGCAGTATTTT
CASSLGTSGGVTDTQYF
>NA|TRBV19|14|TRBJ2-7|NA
TGTGCCAGTAGTCTAAGGACGGGAACCTACGAGCAGTACTTC
CASSLRTGTYEQYF
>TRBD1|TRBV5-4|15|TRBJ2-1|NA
TGTGCCAGCAGGCCACCGGGACAGGTTTTCGATGAGCAGTTCTTC
CASRPPGQVFDEQFF
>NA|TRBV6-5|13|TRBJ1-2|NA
TGTGCCAGCAGAAAACAGGGCAGCTATGGCTACACCTTC
CASRKQGSYGYTF
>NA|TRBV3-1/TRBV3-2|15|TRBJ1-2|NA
TGTGCCAGCAGCCAAGATTTGGCTGGATACTATGGCTACACCTTC
CASSQDLAGYYGYTF
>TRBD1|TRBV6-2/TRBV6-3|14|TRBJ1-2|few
TGTGCCAGCAGCAACACAGGGGGCAACTATGGCTACACCTTC
CASSNTGGNYGYTF
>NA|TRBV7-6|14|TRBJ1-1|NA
TGTGCCAGCAGCGCCGGGCACCAGAACACTGAAGCTTTCTTT
CASSAGHQNTEAFF
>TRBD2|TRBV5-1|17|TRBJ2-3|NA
TGCGCCAGCAGCTACCTACTAGCGGGAGGTCCCACAGATACGCAGTATTTT
CASSYLLAGGPTDTQYF
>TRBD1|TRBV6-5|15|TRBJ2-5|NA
TGTGCCAGCAGTTTTGGACAGGGGGCGCGAGAGACCCAGTACTTC
CASSFGQGARETQYF
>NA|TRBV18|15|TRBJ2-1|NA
TGTGCCAGCTCACCTTGGACCGAGGCGGGTGTTGAGCAGTTCTTC
CASSPWTEAGVEQFF
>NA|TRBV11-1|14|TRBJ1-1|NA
TGTGCCAGCAGCTTCTCCGGGCTGAACACTGAAGCTTTCTTT
CASSFSGLNTEAFF
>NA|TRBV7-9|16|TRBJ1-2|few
TGTGCCAGCAGCCCGAGGAGACCTGACGGTTCCTATGGCTACACCTTC
CASSPRRPDGSYGYTF
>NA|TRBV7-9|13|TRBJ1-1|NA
TGTGCCAGCAGCCCCGGGGGGAACACTGAAGCTTTCTTT
CASSPGGNTEAFF
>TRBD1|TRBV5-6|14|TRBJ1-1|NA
TGTGCCAGCAGCTTGAACAGGGGTGGGACTGAAGCTTTCTTT
CASSLNRGGTEAFF
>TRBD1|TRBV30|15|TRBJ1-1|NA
TGTGCCTGGAGCGCCAGGGACAGCTTGAACACTGAAGCTTTCTTT
CAWSARDSLNTEAFF
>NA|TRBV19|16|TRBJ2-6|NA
TGTGCCAGTAGTATTAGGGGACACTCTGGGGCCAACGTCCTGACTTTC
CASSIRGHSGANVLTF
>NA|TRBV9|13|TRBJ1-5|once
TGTGCCAGCAGCGTAAGTCACCTAGGGCCCCAGCATTTT
CASSVSHLGPQHF
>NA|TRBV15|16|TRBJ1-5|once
TGTGCCACCAGCAGTTATCCGGACGCTGGTTATTGGCCCCAGCATTTT
CATSSYPDAGYWPQHF
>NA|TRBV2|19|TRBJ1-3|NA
TGTGCCAGCAGCGAGAGGCTACAATTTTCCACCAGCTCTGGAAACACCATATATTTT
CASSERLQFSTSSGNTIYF